This section outlines one T cell receptor beta chain sequence together with its context. This sample is part of a study of T cell repertoires in cytomegalovirus infection. MiXCR, applied by TCRdb to the reads, yields one record per CDR3 protein. Among around 200,000 distinct CDR3 sequences listed, approximately 17% were seen once. The CDR3 consists of 14 residues. The V gene end was trimmed by 6 bases and the J gene end by 7 bases; junction bases not matched to a gene: 7. Germline V CDR1 and CDR2: MNHNY, SVGAGI (reference sequence). This chain links TRBV6-6 with TRBJ1-4, with 8 bases identical to TRBD1. Sequenced sample: CD8+ T cells from PBMCs. This TCR was recovered from a human donor in good health (CMV status not recorded). Some clones in this sample may be carry-over from other donors' samples. CDR3 nucleotide sequence: TGTGCCAGCAGCCGAGACAGGGGCACTGAAAAACTGTTTTTT. Protein sequence: CASSRDRGTEKLFF.